These T cell receptor beta chains were read from a single sample in a study of T cells in Graves' hyperthyroidism and ophthalmopathy. TCRdb re-derived calls from the multiplex PCR reads in MiXCR, one entry per CDR3 protein. The table shows some 560,000 distinct CDR3 sequences, with 12% to 15% occurring only once. Material for sequencing was blood. The receptors stem from a woman aged 40 to 50 with Graves' hyperthyroidism. CDR3s include the opening cysteine and the closing phenylalanine or tryptophan. Each record gives: D gene, J gene, clone size, V gene, CDR3 protein, CDR3 DNA. The D gene is left open where the match is weak. Only part of the rows carry a size: once, few, many, or a class if the clone is expanded.

- TRBJ2-7 - TRBV5-1 CASSFTGNEQYF TGCGCCAGCAGTTTTACAGGGAACGAGCAGTACTTC
TRBD2 TRBJ2-1 many TRBV7-9 CASSLGTSQDEQFF TGTGCCAGCAGCTTGGGGACTAGCCAAGATGAGCAGTTCTTC
TRBD2 TRBJ2-5 many TRBV10-3 CAISEAGGLAGGETQYF TGTGCCATCAGTGAAGCGGGAGGACTAGCGGGAGGAGAGACCCAGTACTTC
TRBD2 TRBJ2-2 - TRBV27 CASSLVLWEGAGGELFF TGTGCCAGCAGTTTGGTGTTGTGGGAGGGCGCCGGCGGGGAGCTGTTTTTT
TRBD1 TRBJ1-6 few TRBV20-1 CSARSGTGGINSPLHF TGCAGTGCTAGATCGGGGACAGGGGGAATAAATTCACCCCTCCACTTT
TRBD1 TRBJ1-1 many TRBV6-1 CASSEADRQLNTEAFF TGTGCCAGCAGTGAGGCGGACAGGCAATTGAACACTGAAGCTTTCTTT
TRBD1 TRBJ1-5 many TRBV30 CAWSDTGGGNQPQHF TGTGCCTGGAGTGACACAGGGGGAGGCAATCAGCCCCAGCATTTT
TRBD2 TRBJ2-3 many TRBV6-1 CASSSPSAGRADTQYF TGTGCCAGCAGTTCCCCTTCAGCGGGGAGGGCAGATACGCAGTATTTT
- TRBJ1-1 - TRBV15 CATSRDPLMVTEAFF TGTGCCACCAGCAGAGATCCCCTCATGGTCACTGAAGCTTTCTTT
- TRBJ2-7 many TRBV20-1 CSARDPEGLSYEQYF TGCAGTGCTAGAGATCCGGAGGGACTCTCCTACGAGCAGTACTTC
- TRBJ2-7 many TRBV28 CASMGIDPYEQYF TGTGCCAGCATGGGCATAGATCCCTACGAGCAGTACTTC
TRBD2 TRBJ2-7 many TRBV11-2 CASSYSGLAGYEQYF TGTGCCAGCAGCTACTCGGGGCTAGCGGGCTACGAGCAGTACTTC
- TRBJ2-1 few TRBV15 CATSRETGPYNEQFF TGTGCCACCAGCAGAGAAACTGGGCCATACAATGAGCAGTTCTTC
- TRBJ1-2 - TRBV19 CASSIWTIGGYTF TGTGCCAGTAGTATCTGGACGATTGGTGGCTACACCTTC
TRBD2 TRBJ2-5 - TRBV7-9 CASSSPTSGEEETQYF TGTGCCAGCAGCTCACCGACTAGCGGGGAGGAAGAGACCCAGTACTTC
- TRBJ1-1 - TRBV5-8 CASSHSFVNTEAFF TGTGCCAGCAGCCACTCTTTCGTTAACACTGAAGCTTTCTTT
- TRBJ1-1 - TRBV7-2 CASSPRGDTGAFF TGTGCCAGCAGCCCTCGTGGGGACACTGGCGCTTTCTTT
TRBD2 TRBJ2-1 many TRBV27 CASRAGDSYNEQFF TGTGCCAGCCGGGCGGGAGACAGCTACAATGAGCAGTTCTTC
TRBD2 TRBJ2-3 many TRBV6-2/TRBV6-3 CASSLTGLAGADTQYF TGTGCCAGCAGTCTCACGGGACTAGCGGGAGCAGATACGCAGTATTTT
- TRBJ2-3 few TRBV4-1 CASSQSRGAGDTQYF TGCGCCAGCAGCCAGAGTAGGGGGGCCGGGGATACGCAGTATTTT
- TRBJ2-6 many TRBV5-1 CASSYPSGANVLTF TGCGCCAGCAGCTACCCCTCTGGGGCCAACGTCCTGACTTTC
- TRBJ2-5 - TRBV5-6 CASSLDGTQYF TGTGCCAGCAGCTTGGACGGGACCCAGTACTTC
- TRBJ2-1 few TRBV24-1 CATSVGQSSYNEQFF TGTGCCACCAGTGTCGGGCAGAGCTCCTACAATGAGCAGTTCTTC
TRBD1 TRBJ1-2 - TRBV5-1 CASSLADRVDGYTF TGCGCCAGCAGCTTAGCGGACAGGGTAGATGGCTACACCTTC
TRBD1 TRBJ2-7 - TRBV28 CASRAPGQGAYEQYF TGTGCCAGCAGAGCCCCGGGACAGGGAGCCTACGAGCAGTACTTC
TRBD1 TRBJ1-2 many TRBV18 CASSTETGVYGYTF TGTGCCAGCTCAACGGAAACAGGGGTCTATGGCTACACCTTC
TRBD2 TRBJ2-2 many TRBV5-1 CASSLELAGGNAGELFF TGCGCCAGCAGCTTGGAACTAGCGGGAGGTAACGCCGGGGAGCTGTTTTTT
TRBD1 TRBJ1-1 many TRBV18 CASSLTGTGSTEAFF TGTGCCAGCTCACTTACCGGGACAGGGTCTACTGAAGCTTTCTTT
- TRBJ2-7 few TRBV4-2 CASSQDRLGVTPYEQYF TGTGCCAGCAGCCAAGATCGATTAGGCGTAACCCCCTACGAGCAGTACTTC
- TRBJ1-1 many TRBV12-3/TRBV12-4 CASSPRWGTEAFF TGTGCCAGCAGTCCCCGCTGGGGCACTGAAGCTTTCTTT
- TRBJ2-2 many TRBV7-3 CASSLMVGGDGELFF TGTGCCAGCAGCTTGATGGTTGGGGGAGACGGGGAGCTGTTTTTT
- TRBJ2-1 - TRBV3-1 CASSQEGGSYNEQFF TGTGCCAGCAGCCAAGAGGGGGGATCCTACAATGAGCAGTTCTTC
- TRBJ1-2 - TRBV6-1 CASSERTARYGYTF TGTGCCAGCAGTGAAAGGACAGCTAGATATGGCTACACCTTC
- TRBJ2-7 - TRBV28 CASSTSSDTYEQYF TGTGCCAGCAGCACCTCTAGCGACACCTACGAGCAGTACTTC
TRBD1 TRBJ1-5 - TRBV20-1 CSAGTGNQPQHF TGCAGTGCTGGGACAGGGAATCAGCCCCAGCATTTT
- TRBJ2-7 few TRBV27 CASSLNRYEQYF TGTGCCAGCAGTTTGAACAGGTACGAGCAGTACTTC
- TRBJ2-1 - TRBV20-1 CSARISGGGVYNEQFF TGCAGTGCTAGAATTTCGGGCGGGGGCGTTTACAATGAGCAGTTCTTC
- TRBJ2-1 many TRBV27 CASSFSGPYNEQFF TGTGCCAGCAGTTTCAGCGGACCGTACAATGAGCAGTTCTTC
- TRBJ2-2 - TRBV20-1 CSARPIGLLTGELFF TGCAGTGCTAGACCCATCGGACTTCTCACCGGGGAGCTGTTTTTT
TRBD1 TRBJ1-4 - TRBV4-1 CASSQVPTGGEKLFF TGCGCCAGCAGCCAAGTCCCAACAGGGGGTGAAAAACTGTTTTTT
- TRBJ2-1 - TRBV20-1 CSAYSGRRWVYNEQFF TGCAGTGCCTATTCAGGCCGACGCTGGGTGTACAATGAGCAGTTCTTC